This T cell receptor beta chain was observed in a study of cytomegalovirus exposure and HLA in healthy donors. This clone was counted a few times. The PCR ran on 60 Vbeta and 13 Jbeta primers. TCRdb's copy holds only in-frame clones and misses some; the assay was immunoSEQ multiplex PCR. The sample lists 100,000 to 150,000 clones; 17% were seen once. V lost 4 bases to trimming and J lost 1 base; unmatched junction nucleotides: 1. The germline CDR1 and CDR2 sequences are SGHRS and YFSETQ. This CDR3 contains 13 residues. The source material was PBMCs. This sequence originates from a female donor in good health and CMV-seropositive. V and J are TRBV5-1 and TRBJ2-7; 8 nucleotides match TRBD1. Here the CDR3 reads CASSNRGSYEQYF. CDR3 nucleotide sequence: TGCGCCAGCAGCAACAGGGGGTCCTACGAGCAGTACTTC. Full variable domain (missing parts from reference TRBV5-1 and TRBJ2-7): KAGVTQTPRYLIKTRGQQVTLSCSPISGHRSVSWYQQTPGQGLQFLFEYFSETQRNKGNFPGRFSGRQFSNSRSEMNVSTLELGDSALYLCASSNRGSYEQYFGPGTRLTVT.